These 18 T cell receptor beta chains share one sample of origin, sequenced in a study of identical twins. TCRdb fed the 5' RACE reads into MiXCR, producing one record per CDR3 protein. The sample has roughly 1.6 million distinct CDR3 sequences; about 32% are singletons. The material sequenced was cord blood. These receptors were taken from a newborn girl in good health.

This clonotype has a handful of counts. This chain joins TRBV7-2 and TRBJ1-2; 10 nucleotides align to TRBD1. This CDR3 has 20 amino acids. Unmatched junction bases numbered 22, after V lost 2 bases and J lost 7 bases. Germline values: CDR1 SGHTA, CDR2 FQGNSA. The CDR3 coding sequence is TGTGCCAGCAGCTTATCCAGGCTCCGGGACAGGGGCTTTGCCTTTGGTGGCTACACCTTC. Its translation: CASSLSRLRDRGFAFGGYTF.

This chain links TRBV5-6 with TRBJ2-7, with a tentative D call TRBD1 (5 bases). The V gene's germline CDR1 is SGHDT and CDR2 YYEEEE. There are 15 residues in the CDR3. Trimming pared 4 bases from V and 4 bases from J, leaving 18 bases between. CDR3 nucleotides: TGTGCCAGCAGCCCACGACAGTGGGAACTGTACGAGCAGTACTTC. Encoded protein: CASSPRQWELYEQYF.

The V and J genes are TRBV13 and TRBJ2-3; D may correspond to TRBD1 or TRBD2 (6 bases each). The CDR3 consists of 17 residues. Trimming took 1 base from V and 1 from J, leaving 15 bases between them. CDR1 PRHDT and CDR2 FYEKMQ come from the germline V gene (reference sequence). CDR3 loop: CASSLVEGGLRTDTQYF. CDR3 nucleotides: TGTGCCAGCAGCTTAGTCGAAGGGGGGCTACGCACAGATACGCAGTATTTT.

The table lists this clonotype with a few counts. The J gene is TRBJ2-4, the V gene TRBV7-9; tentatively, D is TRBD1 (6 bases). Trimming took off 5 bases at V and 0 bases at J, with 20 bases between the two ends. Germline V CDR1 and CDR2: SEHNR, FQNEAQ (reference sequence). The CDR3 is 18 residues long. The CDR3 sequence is CASSHLSQTGLAKNIQYF. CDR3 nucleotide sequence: TGTGCCAGCAGCCACCTGTCCCAAACAGGGCTAGCCAAAAACATTCAGTACTTC.

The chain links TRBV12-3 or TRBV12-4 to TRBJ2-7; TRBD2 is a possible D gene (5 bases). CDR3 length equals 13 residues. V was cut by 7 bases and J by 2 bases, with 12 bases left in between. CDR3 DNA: TGTGCCAGCAATCGGGGTACAACCTACGAGCAGTACTTC. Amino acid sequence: CASNRGTTYEQYF.

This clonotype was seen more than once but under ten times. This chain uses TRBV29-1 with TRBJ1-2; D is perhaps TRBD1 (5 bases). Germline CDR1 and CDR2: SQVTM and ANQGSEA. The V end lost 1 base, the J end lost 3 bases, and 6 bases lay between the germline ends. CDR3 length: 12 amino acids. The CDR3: CSVEGTYYGYTF. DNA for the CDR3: TGCAGCGTTGAAGGGACATACTATGGCTACACCTTC.

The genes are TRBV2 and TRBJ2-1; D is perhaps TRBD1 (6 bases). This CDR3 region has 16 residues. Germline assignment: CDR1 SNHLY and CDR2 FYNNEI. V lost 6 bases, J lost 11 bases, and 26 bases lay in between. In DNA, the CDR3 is TGTGCCAGCAGAGCCGCTAAGGGACAAGGGCTCCATAAGCAGTTCTTC. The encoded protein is CASRAAKGQGLHKQFF. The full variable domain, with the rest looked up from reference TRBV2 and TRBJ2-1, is EPEVTQTPSHQVTQMGQEVILRCVPISNHLYFYWYRQILGQKVEFLVSFYNNEISEKSEIFDDQFSVERPDGSNFTLKIRSTKLEDSAMYFCASRAAKGQGLHKQFFGPGTRLTVL.

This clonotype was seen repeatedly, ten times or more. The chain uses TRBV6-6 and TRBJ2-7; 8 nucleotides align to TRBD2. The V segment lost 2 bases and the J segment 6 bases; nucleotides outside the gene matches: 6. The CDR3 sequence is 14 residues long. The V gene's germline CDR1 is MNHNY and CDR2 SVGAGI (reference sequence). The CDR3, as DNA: TGTGCCAGCAGTTACACCCAGCGGGGGAGCGAGCAGTACTTC. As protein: CASSYTQRGSEQYF.

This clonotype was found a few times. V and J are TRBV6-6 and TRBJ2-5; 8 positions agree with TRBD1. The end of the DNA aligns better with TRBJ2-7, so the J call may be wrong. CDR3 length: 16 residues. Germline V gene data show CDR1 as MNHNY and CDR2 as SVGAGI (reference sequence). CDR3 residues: CASSYYGQGSHYEQYF. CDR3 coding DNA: TGTGCCAGCAGTTACTACGGACAGGGATCCCACTACGAGCAGTACTTC.

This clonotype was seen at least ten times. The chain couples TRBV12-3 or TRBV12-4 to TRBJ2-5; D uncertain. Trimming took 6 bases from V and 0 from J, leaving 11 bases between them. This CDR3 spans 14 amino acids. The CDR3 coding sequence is TGTGCCAGCAGCCCCAGGCGGTACCAAGAGACCCAGTACTTC. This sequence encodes CASSPRRYQETQYF.

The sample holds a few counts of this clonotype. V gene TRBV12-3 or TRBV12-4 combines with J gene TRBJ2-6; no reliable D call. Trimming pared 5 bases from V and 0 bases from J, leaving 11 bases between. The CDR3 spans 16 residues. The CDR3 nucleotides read TGTGCCAGCAGTCCAAGGGCCCTCTCTGGGGCCAACGTCCTGACTTTC. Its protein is CASSPRALSGANVLTF.

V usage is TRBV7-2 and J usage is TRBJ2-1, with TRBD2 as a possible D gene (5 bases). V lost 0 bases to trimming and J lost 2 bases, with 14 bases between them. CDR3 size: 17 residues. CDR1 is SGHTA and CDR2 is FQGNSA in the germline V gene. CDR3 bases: TGTGCCAGCAGCTTAGCGAGTAGGAGCGGACCCTACAATGAGCAGTTCTTC. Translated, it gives CASSLASRSGPYNEQFF.

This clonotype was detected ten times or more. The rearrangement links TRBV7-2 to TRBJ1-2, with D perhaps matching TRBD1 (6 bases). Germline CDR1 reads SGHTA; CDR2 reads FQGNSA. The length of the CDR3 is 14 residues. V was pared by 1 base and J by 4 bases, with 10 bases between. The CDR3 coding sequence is TGTGCCAGCAGCTTAGTTCTAGGGGGCTATGGCTACACCTTC. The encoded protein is CASSLVLGGYGYTF.

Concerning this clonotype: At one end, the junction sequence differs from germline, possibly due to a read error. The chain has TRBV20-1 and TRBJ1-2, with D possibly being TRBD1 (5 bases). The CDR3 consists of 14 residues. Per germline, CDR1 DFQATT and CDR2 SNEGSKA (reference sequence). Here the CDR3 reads CSARVAGLAYSYTF. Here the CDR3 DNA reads TGCAGTGCTAGAGTGGCAGGGTTGGCCTATAGCTACACCTTC.

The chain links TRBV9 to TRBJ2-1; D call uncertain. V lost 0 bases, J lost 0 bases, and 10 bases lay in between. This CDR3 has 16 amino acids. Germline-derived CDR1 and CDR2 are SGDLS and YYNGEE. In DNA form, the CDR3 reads TGTGCCAGCAGCGTAGGGGTTGGTCGCTCCTACAATGAGCAGTTCTTC. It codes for CASSVGVGRSYNEQFF.

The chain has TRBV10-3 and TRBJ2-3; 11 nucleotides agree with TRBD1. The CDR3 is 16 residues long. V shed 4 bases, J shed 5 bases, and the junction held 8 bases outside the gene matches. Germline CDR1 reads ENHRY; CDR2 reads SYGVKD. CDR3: CAISARTGGKGDTQYF. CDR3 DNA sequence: TGTGCCATCAGTGCTCGGACAGGGGGCAAGGGAGATACGCAGTATTTT.

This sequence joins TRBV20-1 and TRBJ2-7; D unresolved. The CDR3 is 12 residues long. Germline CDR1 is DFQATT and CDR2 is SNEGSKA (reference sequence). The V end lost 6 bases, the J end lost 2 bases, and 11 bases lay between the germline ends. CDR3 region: CSAKGSAYEQYF. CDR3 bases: TGCAGTGCCAAAGGTTCGGCCTACGAGCAGTACTTC.

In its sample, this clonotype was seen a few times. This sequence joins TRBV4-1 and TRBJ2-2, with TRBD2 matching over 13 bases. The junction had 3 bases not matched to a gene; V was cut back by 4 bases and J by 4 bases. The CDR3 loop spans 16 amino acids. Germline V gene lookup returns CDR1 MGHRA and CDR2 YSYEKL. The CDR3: CASSRGLAGVTGELFF. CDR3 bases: TGCGCCAGCAGCCGCGGACTAGCGGGGGTCACCGGGGAGCTGTTTTTT.